The entry below describes one T cell receptor beta chain. These data belong to a study of shared clonotypes between healthy human individuals. CDR3 length: 17 amino acids. V was pared by 1 base and J by 0 bases, with 2 bases of the junction left unmatched. CDR1 and CDR2 (germline): SGHNT, YYREEE (reference sequence). The data were produced by immunoSEQ multiplex PCR, yet TCRdb's version contains in-frame clones alone and is incomplete. The sample carries 2 million to 2.5 million clones, roughly 93% recorded once. The chain uses TRBV5-4 and TRBJ2-2, with 11 bases aligning to TRBD2. Material: naive CD4+ T cells from PBMCs. Subset described: CD45RA+ positively selected. The sequence was obtained from a man in his late teens or twenties in good health. Some clones in this sample may be carry-over from other donors' samples. The CDR3, as DNA: TGTGCCAGCAGCTTGCTGGGACTAGCGGCGAACACCGGGGAGCTGTTTTTT. This gives the protein CASSLLGLAANTGELFF. The full variable domain, with the rest looked up from reference TRBV5-4 and TRBJ2-2, is ETGVTQSPTHLIKTRGQQVTLRCSSQSGHNTVSWYQQALGQGPQFIFQYYREEENGRGNFPPRFSGLQFPNYSSELNVNALELDDSALYLCASSLLGLAANTGELFFGEGSRLTVL.